The 20 T cell receptor beta chains listed next were all sequenced from one sample in a study of blood T cell repertoires in COVID-19. Data came from immunoSEQ multiplex PCR; TCRdb stores just in-frame clones and leaves some out. The data show nearly 300,000 clones, under 90% seen once. What was sequenced was PBMCs or T cells enriched from blood (not recorded which). Receptors were obtained from a woman in her fifties or sixties who had been exposed to COVID-19.

The chain uses TRBV10-3 and TRBJ1-6; TRBD1 matches 7 bases. The germline CDR1 and CDR2 sequences are ENHRY and SYGVKD. V shed 4 bases and J 7 bases; nucleotides not matched to a gene: 7. This CDR3 has 15 amino acids. As DNA, the CDR3 is TGTGCCATCAGTGTGGGGCCAGGGGGGAATTCACCCCTCCACTTT. Translation: CAISVGPGGNSPLHF.

The chain employs TRBV5-1 and TRBJ2-3, with a possible D match to TRBD1 (6 bases). The CDR3 sequence is 14 residues long. Germline CDR1 SGHRS, CDR2 YFSETQ. Trimming took 4 bases from V and 2 from J, leaving 11 bases between them. The CDR3: CASSVLGHTDTQYF. The CDR3 nucleotides read TGCGCCAGCAGCGTACTGGGACACACAGATACGCAGTATTTT.

The J gene is TRBJ2-5, the V gene TRBV5-8; D may be TRBD1 (7 bases). Looked up from germline, CDR1 is SGHTS and CDR2 is YDEGEE. The CDR3 is 15 amino acids. Trimming removed 5 bases at V and 2 bases at J, with 16 bases between. CDR3: CASRTAGQPQETQYF. The CDR3 coding sequence is TGTGCCAGCAGAACCGCGGGACAGCCTCAAGAGACCCAGTACTTC.

The chain links TRBV2 to TRBJ1-2; D is perhaps TRBD1 (6 bases). CDR1 is SNHLY, CDR2 FYNNEI, per germline. CDR3 length: 15 residues. V gave up 6 bases and J gave up 8 bases, with 22 bases separating them. The CDR3 nucleotides are TGTGCCAGCAGCCGCGACAGGACGCCACTCCAGGGCTACACCTTC. Protein: CASSRDRTPLQGYTF.

This sequence joins TRBV6-1 and TRBJ2-5, with TRBD2 matching over 7 bases. V lost 0 bases to trimming and J lost 3 bases; unmatched junction nucleotides: 7. From germline, CDR1 is MNHNS and CDR2 SASEGT. CDR3 length: 16 amino acids. CDR3 residues: CASSEAPGLAEETQYF. The CDR3 DNA sequence: TGTGCCAGCAGTGAAGCGCCGGGTCTAGCGGAAGAGACCCAGTACTTC.

CDR3 region: CSASDSGGKNNEQFF. The CDR3 region has the DNA TGCAGTGCTAGTGATAGCGGGGGGAAAAACAATGAGCAGTTCTTC. This rearrangement joins TRBV20-1 to TRBJ2-1, with 10 bases aligning to TRBD2. In germline, CDR1 is DFQATT, CDR2 SNEGSKA (reference sequence). Trimming removed 3 bases from V and 5 bases from J; junction bases left unmatched: 7. CDR3 length: 15 residues.

The CDR3, as DNA: TGTGCCAGCAGTTTAGCGGGACCTAGCTCCTACGAGCAGTACTTC. Protein sequence: CASSLAGPSSYEQYF. The rearrangement links TRBV28 to TRBJ2-7; tentative D call: TRBD2 (6 bases). Trimming took off 2 bases at V and 0 bases at J, with 11 bases between the two ends. The CDR3 has 15 residues. CDR1 MDHEN and CDR2 SYDVKM come from the germline V gene.

The rearrangement links TRBV25-1 to TRBJ2-2, with D maybe TRBD2 (5 bases). The germline CDR1 and CDR2 sequences are MGHDK and SYGVNS. The CDR3 consists of 13 residues. V lost 6 bases to trimming and J lost 7 bases, with 12 bases between them. CDR3: CASSPGLHGELFF. CDR3 nucleotide sequence: TGTGCCAGCAGCCCCGGACTGCACGGGGAGCTGTTTTTT.

On this clone: Other DNA sequences within the sample encode an identical CDR3. V and J are TRBV2 and TRBJ2-7, with 8 bases fitting TRBD1. Germline V gene lookup returns CDR1 SNHLY and CDR2 FYNNEI. J lost 1 base, V lost 6 bases, and 5 bases had no gene match. The CDR3 has 14 amino acids. The CDR3 nucleotides read TGTGCCAGCAGCCGGGACAGGAGTTCCTACGAGCAGTACTTC. This gives the protein CASSRDRSSYEQYF.

V is TRBV6-1 and J is TRBJ2-1; 9 bases map to TRBD1. The J segment lost 4 bases and the V segment lost 4 bases, leaving 8 bases of the junction unmatched. The CDR3 sequence is 16 residues long. Germline lookup yields CDR1 MNHNS and CDR2 SASEGT. CDR3 DNA: TGTGCCAGCAGTGTAAGACAGGGGGGGGGATACAATGAGCAGTTCTTC. Protein product: CASSVRQGGGYNEQFF.

V is TRBV28 and J is TRBJ2-5; 10 nucleotides line up with TRBD1. The germline V gene encodes CDR1 MDHEN and CDR2 SYDVKM. This CDR3 contains 16 residues. V shed 3 bases, J shed 5 bases, and the junction held 9 bases outside the gene matches. CDR3 sequence: CASSFGGQGSWETQYF. In DNA form, the CDR3 reads TGTGCCAGCAGTTTTGGGGGACAGGGGAGTTGGGAGACCCAGTACTTC. Filled out from reference TRBV28 and TRBJ2-5, the complete variable domain reads DVKVTQSSRYLVKRTGEKVFLECVQDMDHENMFWYRQDPGLGLRLIYFSYDVKMKEKGDIPEGYSVSREKKERFSLILESASTNQTSMYLCASSFGGQGSWETQYFGPGTRLLVL.

This sequence joins TRBV10-3 and TRBJ1-1; D is undetermined. The V and J ends lost 0 bases and 4 bases respectively, with 9 bases between them. The germline CDR1 and CDR2 sequences are ENHRY and SYGVKD. CDR3 length: 14 residues. The CDR3 DNA reads as TGTGCCATCAGTGAGTCCCCCGGCGGCACTGAAGCTTTCTTT. It codes for CAISESPGGTEAFF.

The CDR3 nucleotides are TGTGCCAGCAGACGAACGGGACAGGGTCTTTTGGTCTCCTACGAGCAGTACTTC. Translated, it gives CASRRTGQGLLVSYEQYF. The chain joins TRBV27 to TRBJ2-7, with 9 bases identical to TRBD1. The CDR3 covers 18 residues. Looked up from germline, CDR1 is MNHEY and CDR2 is SMNVEV (reference sequence). Germline trimming cut 6 bases from V and 0 bases from J; bases unmatched to any gene: 15.

The chain is built from TRBV28 and TRBJ1-1; 9 nucleotides agree with TRBD1. This CDR3 has 17 residues. V dropped 5 bases and J dropped 0; count of bases not matched to a gene: 10. Germline lookup yields CDR1 MDHEN and CDR2 SYDVKM. In DNA form, the CDR3 reads TGTGCCAGCAGTAGGACAGGGGCGCGTGTTGTGAACACTGAAGCTTTCTTT. Its protein product is CASSRTGARVVNTEAFF.

This chain connects TRBV20-1 to TRBJ2-3; 7 bases are a match to TRBD2. Trimming at V came to 3 bases and at J to 1 base, leaving 10 bases not matched to a gene. This CDR3 has 16 amino acids. CDR1 is DFQATT and CDR2 is SNEGSKA in the germline V gene (reference sequence). The CDR3 nucleotides are TGCAGTGCTAGTAAGACTAGCAGGTCGGGCACAGATACGCAGTATTTT. It specifies CSASKTSRSGTDTQYF.

The V call is TRBV11-3, the J call TRBJ2-1; TRBD2 aligns across 8 bases. With 5 bases clipped from V and 2 bases from J, the junction kept 14 bases outside the gene matches. This CDR3 spans 18 amino acids. Per the germline V gene, CDR1 is SGHNT and CDR2 is YENEEA. The CDR3 DNA sequence: TGTGCCAGCAGCCCCAGGAGGGAGCGGGGGAGTACCTACAATGAGCAGTTCTTC. Translating it yields CASSPRRERGSTYNEQFF.

The chain couples TRBV15 to TRBJ2-5, with TRBD1 matching 12 bases. V shed 5 bases and J 5 bases; nucleotides not matched to a gene: 12. This CDR3 is built from 17 residues. Germline assignment: CDR1 LNHNV and CDR2 YYDKDF (reference sequence). The CDR3 sequence is CATSSRRGQGALETQYF. The DNA of the CDR3 is TGTGCCACCAGCTCCCGGCGGGGACAGGGGGCTTTGGAGACCCAGTACTTC. The full variable domain, in which reference TRBV15 and TRBJ2-5 provide the parts outside the CDR3, is DAMVIQNPRYQVTQFGKPVTLSCSQTLNHNVMYWYQQKSSQAPKLLFHYYDKDFNNEADTPDNFQSRRPNTSFCFLDIRSPGLGDTAMYLCATSSRRGQGALETQYFGPGTRLLVL.

The chain links TRBV5-1 to TRBJ2-7; the match to TRBD1 covers 9 bases. V shed 3 bases, J shed 3 bases, and the junction held 7 bases outside the gene matches. In germline, CDR1 is SGHRS, CDR2 YFSETQ. The length of the CDR3 is 15 residues. CDR3 nucleotides: TGCGCCAGCAGCTCGGGCGACAGGGGGATCTACGAGCAGTACTTC. It specifies CASSSGDRGIYEQYF.

V gene TRBV6-5 combines with J gene TRBJ2-3, with D possibly TRBD1 on 6 matching bases. This CDR3 comprises 14 residues. V lost 6 bases to trimming and J lost 0 bases, with 10 bases between them. The V gene's germline CDR1 is MNHEY and CDR2 SVGAGI. Here the CDR3 reads CASSRTDSTDTQYF. The CDR3 nucleotides are TGTGCCAGCAGCCGGACAGATAGCACAGATACGCAGTATTTT.

V usage is TRBV6-4 and J usage is TRBJ1-2, with 9 bases fitting TRBD1. In germline, CDR1 is MRHNA, CDR2 SNTAGT. There are 14 residues in the CDR3. V lost 2 bases and J lost 2; bases outside the gene matches: 0. In DNA form, the CDR3 reads TGTGCCAGCAGTGACGGGACAGGGAACTATGGCTACACCTTC. As protein: CASSDGTGNYGYTF.